This T cell receptor (beta chain) was sequenced for a study of blood T cell repertoires in COVID-19. This table comes from immunoSEQ multiplex PCR, and its TCRdb copy is limited to in-frame clones, with some not included. The sample shows about 160,000 clones, around 81% of them seen only once. This clone was observed once. The sequenced sample was peripheral blood. The receptor was isolated from a man aged 55 to 69 with active or convalescent COVID-19.

This CDR3 reads CASSWGQGAEDTQYF. The CDR3 DNA is TGCGCCAGCAGCTGGGGACAGGGGGCGGAAGATACGCAGTATTTT. The chain has TRBV5-1 and TRBJ2-3; 12 bases align to TRBD1. The V and J ends lost 3 bases and 5 bases, in that order; junction bases with no gene match: 4. The CDR3 consists of 15 residues. Germline assignment: CDR1 SGHRS and CDR2 YFSETQ.